This T cell receptor beta chain was obtained from a study of T cell clones after liver transplantation. Study outcomes and limitations: In a couple of subjects, few donor cells limited the measurable donor-reactive repertoire.

Germline-derived CDR1 and CDR2 are MRHNA and SNTAGT. The V gene lost 9 bases and the J gene lost 4 bases, with 18 bases spanning the gap. The CDR3 spans 14 residues. Sequencing used immunoSEQ multiplex PCR; TCRdb keeps in-frame clones, though not all of them. The repertoire has about 20,000 clones, more than 80% of them found once; the top ten carry under 15%. Worth noting for this clone: What it recognizes is unknown.

The clonotype comes from a human patient who received a liver transplant. The graft donor may have given rise to some T cells. The V and J genes are TRBV6-4 and TRBJ1-1, with D uncertain. This specimen consisted of CD8+ T cells from blood, obtained around 45 months after liver transplant. The CDR3 loop is CASSGIPGATEAFF. The CDR3 DNA is TGTGCCAGTTCCGGGATCCCCGGCGCCACTGAAGCTTTCTTT.